This T cell receptor (beta chain) was sequenced for a study of early T cells in non-severe SARS-CoV-2 infection. Study summary: With bulk RNA from unsorted whole blood as input, sequencing yielded unpaired chains. Findings of the study overall: In VDJdb matching, anti-spike CD8 responses were favored while private and CD4 specificities went missing.

Molecules of cDNA were individually given unique molecular identifiers that were attached to them. TCRdb reprocessed the 5' RACE reads via MiXCR and lists one record per CDR3 protein. This sample yields 85,000 to 90,000 distinct CDR3 sequences, of which 14% are seen a single time; under 6.5% belongs to the top ten. Germline values: CDR1 SGHTA, CDR2 FQGNSA. V lost 5 bases, J lost 3 bases, and 7 bases stayed unmatched. The CDR3 totals 16 residues. There are a few counts of this clonotype. What it binds is not known. Material for sequencing was whole blood. This chain uses TRBV7-2 with TRBJ2-1; 10 nucleotides align to TRBD2. This TCR was sampled from an adult who was a healthcare worker with PCR-confirmed SARS-CoV-2 infection or an uninfected control (not recorded which). The CDR3 protein is CASSTLAGAYYNEQFF. The CDR3 coding sequence is TGTGCCAGCAGCACCCTAGCGGGGGCTTACTACAATGAGCAGTTCTTC.